This T cell receptor (beta chain) is from a study of vaccination and CD4 T cells after COVID-19 (dated by TCRdb to between 2021 and 2024). Some background on the complete study: Convalescent patients had a positive SARS-CoV-2 result on nasal swab PCR, and of these patients, fewer than ten had mild disease and one had severe disease. The convalescent cohort comprised six males and four females, including two Hispanic individuals, seven Caucasians, two Asians and one multiracial person. Each participant got two doses of either the Pfizer-BioNTech BNT162b2 vaccine (n=8) or the Moderna mRNA-1273 vaccine (n=2). Post-COVID blood samples from convalescent patients were collected a median of around 100 days after diagnosis, with a range of roughly 35 to 180 days. Post-vaccine blood samples were obtained a median of approximately 70 days after the second vaccine dose, with a range of roughly 13 to 250 days. Culture stimuli were overlapping spike peptide pools from SARS-CoV-2 and from the common cold coronaviruses HCoV-NL63, HCoV-OC43 and HCoV-229E. As controls, cultures received a CEFX viral epitope pool (the positive control), an HIV-1 Nef peptide pool (the negative control), or no peptide at all. In roughly 11 COVID-19 convalescent patients and several infection-naive healthy vaccine recipients, the spike-specific CD4+ TCR repertoire before mRNA vaccination was compared with the repertoire after mRNA vaccination.

The library was built by means of PCR. DNA from cultured CD4+ T cells was subjected to TCR sequencing with the Oncomine TCR Beta short-read assay at the Johns Hopkins FTIC core. The QIAamp micro DNA kit was used to extract genomic DNA from the cultured CD4+ T cells. Oncomine TCR Beta libraries made from cultured CD4+ T cells were pooled using unique dual indexes and sequenced on an Illumina iSeq 100. As for the authors' bioinformatics: Non-productive sequences were removed, and CDR3s not starting with C, not ending with F or W, or shorter than 7 amino acids were discarded. Antigen-specific clonotypes were identified with the MANAFEST web application by comparing peptide-stimulated wells with reference and other culture wells. To be called positive, a clone needed an FDR below 0.05, an odds ratio above 5, and a productive frequency above 0.1% in at least two of three replicate wells. Cross-reactive clonotypes were defined as significantly expanded in both SARS-CoV-2 spike wells and at least one common cold coronavirus spike condition. CDR3 homology was assessed with Levenshtein distances (stringdist) and unrooted phylogenetic trees (ape) in R version 3.6.1. Using fastp trimming at Q25 and MiXCR clonotype assembly, TCRdb reanalyzed the public sequencing data and kept in-frame beta chains. Rows with a matching CDR3 protein are joined into one entry that keeps the most common DNA and genes. TCRdb, rather than the study authors, made the V and J calls. This sample gives about 11,000 distinct CDR3 sequences in total; 45% to 60% of them show up just once. The top ten clonotypes cover 20% to 25% of the sample.

Results the study describes overall, beyond this receptor: Although the median number of SARS-CoV-2-reactive clonotypes went up from 20 to 25 after infection to 35 to 40 after vaccination, the increase was not significant. The study included relatively few convalescent patients and did not analyze early timepoints after natural infection. In convalescent patients, a median roughly 86% of post-vaccine SARS-CoV-2-reactive clones were detected only after vaccination, suggesting vaccine-specific priming. Of the vaccine-specific clones in convalescent patients, 304 of 307, or nearly all, reacted only to SARS-CoV-2 spike and did not cross-react with common cold coronaviruses.

As to this clonotype: Its antigen is still unknown. No qualities accompany the bases; no much larger clone lies one base away.

The sample's treatment or condition label, decoded: approximately nine-day PBMC culture with coronavirus spike peptide pools or control peptides (ViraFEST assay). The ViraFEST assay, used in the study, expanded antigen-specific T cells with peptide pools and then identified the expanded clonotypes through TCR sequencing. The convalescent patients' positive SARS-CoV-2 PCR tests fell between March and December 2020, which was before the Alpha, Beta and Delta variants emerged in the United States. Each well held roughly 2.2 million PBMCs cultured in IMDM containing around 5% human AB serum and approximately 9.8 IU/ml IL-2, with 10 ug/ml peptide pools added. Half of the culture medium was replaced with fresh IL-2-containing medium on days 3 and 7. After 10 days of culture, CD4+ T cells were isolated by negative selection with the EasySep CD4+ T cell isolation kit. PBMCs were separated from whole blood using Ficoll-Paque Plus gradient centrifugation and then either used fresh or cryopreserved at -140C. Culture conditions were generally each tested in triplicate wells.

The CDR3, from cysteine to phenylalanine, totals 12 residues. The only DNA kept is the CDR3, 36 bases in frame from the first base. The V and J ends are trimmed by 5 bases and 6 bases, leaving 11 bases between them. This sequence originates from a human donor who had recovered from COVID-19. The sequenced sample was CD4+ T cells from blood, cultured in vitro. The rearrangement joined TRBV12-3 or TRBV12-4 to TRBJ2-7, with a tentative D gene TRBD1 over 5 matching bases. The DNA sequence follows: TGTGCCAGCAGTCTAGGCAGGGCCGAGCAGTACTTC. Translated, it reads CASSLGRAEQYF.